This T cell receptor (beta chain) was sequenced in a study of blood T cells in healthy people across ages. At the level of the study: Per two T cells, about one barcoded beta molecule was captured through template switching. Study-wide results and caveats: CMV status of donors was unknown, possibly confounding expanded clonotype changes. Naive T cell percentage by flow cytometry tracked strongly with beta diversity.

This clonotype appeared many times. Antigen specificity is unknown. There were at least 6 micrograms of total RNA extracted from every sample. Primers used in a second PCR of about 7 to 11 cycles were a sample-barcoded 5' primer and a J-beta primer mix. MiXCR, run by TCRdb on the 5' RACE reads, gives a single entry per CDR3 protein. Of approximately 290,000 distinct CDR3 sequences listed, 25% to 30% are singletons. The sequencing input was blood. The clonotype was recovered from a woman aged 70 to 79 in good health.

The chain's CDR3 is CASSPNEVNNEQFF. As DNA, the CDR3 is TGTGCCAGCAGCCCGAACGAGGTTAACAATGAGCAGTTCTTC. The chain couples TRBV28 to TRBJ2-1, with D hard to call. The CDR3 extends over 14 amino acids. CDR1 MDHEN and CDR2 SYDVKM come from the germline V gene. V was clipped by 6 bases and J by 5 bases, with 14 bases between them. Full variable domain (remainder filled in from reference TRBV28 and TRBJ2-1): DVKVTQSSRYLVKRTGEKVFLECVQDMDHENMFWYRQDPGLGLRLIYFSYDVKMKEKGDIPEGYSVSREKKERFSLILESASTNQTSMYLCASSPNEVNNEQFFGPGTRLTVL.